The 21 T cell receptor beta chains presented below share a single source sample, sequenced in a study of blood T cell repertoires in COVID-19. Generated by immunoSEQ multiplex PCR, the TCRdb table keeps only in-frame clones and is missing some. The table has tens of thousands of clones, about 80% seen once. The material sequenced was peripheral blood. Source of these receptors: a human donor in a cohort sampled during active COVID-19.

The chain uses TRBV11-3 and TRBJ2-2; 9 bases agree with TRBD1. The CDR3 sequence is 18 residues long. Germline loops: CDR1 SGHNT, CDR2 YENEEA. Trimming removed 5 bases from V and 6 bases from J; junction bases left unmatched: 16. As DNA, the CDR3 is TGTGCCAGCAGCCCAAATGCTCCGGGACAGGGATATGCCGGGGAGCTGTTTTTT. It specifies CASSPNAPGQGYAGELFF.

The CDR3 sequence is CASSSRTTNTEAFF. In DNA, the CDR3 is TGTGCCAGCAGTTCCCGGACAACGAACACTGAAGCTTTCTTT. The J gene is TRBJ1-1, the V gene TRBV2, with TRBD1 as a possible D gene (5 bases). CDR1 is SNHLY and CDR2 is FYNNEI in the germline V gene. The CDR3 sequence is 14 residues long. V was pared by 5 bases and J by 1 base, with 11 bases between.

The genes are TRBV28 and TRBJ2-3; no firm D call. Trimming left V 5 bases short and J 5 bases short, with 20 bases between. The CDR3 runs 16 residues. Per the germline V gene, CDR1 is MDHEN and CDR2 is SYDVKM. The CDR3 is CASSPRMFRGRDTQYF. The CDR3 DNA is TGTGCCAGCAGTCCCCGCATGTTCCGAGGAAGAGATACGCAGTATTTT.

As DNA, the CDR3 is TGTGCCAGTAGTATACAATTTAGCAATCAGCCCCAGCATTTT. Amino acids: CASSIQFSNQPQHF. The J gene is TRBJ1-5, the V gene TRBV19; D remains unclear. The length of the CDR3 is 14 residues. Looked up from germline, CDR1 is LNHDA and CDR2 is SQIVND (reference sequence). The V end was cut by 2 bases, the J end by 0 bases, with 5 bases between.

J is TRBJ1-1 and V is TRBV11-2, with 7 positions matching TRBD1. The trim removed 1 base at V and 1 base at J, leaving 6 bases unmatched. The CDR3 contains 16 residues. The germline V gene has CDR1 SGHAT and CDR2 FQNNGV. Written as DNA, the CDR3 is TGTGCCAGCAGCTTAGTAATGGGACAGAAGAACACTGAAGCTTTCTTT. Protein sequence: CASSLVMGQKNTEAFF.

This clone turned up a few times. The chain uses TRBV7-9 and TRBJ1-3; D is unclear. Germline V lookup: CDR1 SEHNR, CDR2 FQNEAQ (reference sequence). Trimming cost V 1 base and J 6 bases, with 4 bases left between them. The CDR3 covers 12 residues. The CDR3 sequence is CASSLELNTIYF. CDR3 DNA sequence: TGTGCCAGCAGCTTAGAGCTAAACACCATATATTTT.

This clone was seen once. The chain uses TRBV9 and TRBJ1-1; 7 bases are a match to TRBD1. CDR3 length: 15 residues. The V gene's germline CDR1 is SGDLS and CDR2 YYNGEE. Trimming removed 0 bases from V and 1 base from J; junction bases left unmatched: 3. As DNA, the CDR3 is TGTGCCAGCAGCGTAGGGACAGGCTCGAACACTGAAGCTTTCTTT. Amino acid sequence: CASSVGTGSNTEAFF. Together with reference TRBV9 and TRBJ1-1, the CDR3 gives the full variable domain: DSGVTQTPKHLITATGQRVTLRCSPRSGDLSVYWYQQSLDQGLQFLIQYYNGEERAKGNILERFSAQQFPDLHSELNLSSLELGDSALYFCASSVGTGSNTEAFFGQGTRLTVV.

The rearrangement joins TRBV19 to TRBJ1-5, with a possible D match to TRBD1 (6 bases). The CDR3 contains 16 residues. Germline V gives CDR1 LNHDA, CDR2 SQIVND (reference sequence). Trimming cost V 4 bases and J 4 bases, with 17 bases left between them. CDR3 sequence reads: CASSSQTGLRNQPQHF. CDR3 DNA sequence: TGTGCCAGTAGTAGCCAAACAGGGCTGAGGAATCAGCCCCAGCATTTT.

The CDR3 is CATENRDSTYEQYF. The DNA of the CDR3 is TGTGCCACCGAAAACAGGGACAGCACCTACGAGCAGTACTTC. The chain uses TRBV11-2 and TRBJ2-7, with TRBD1 matching 7 bases. CDR1 is SGHAT, CDR2 FQNNGV, per germline. Unmatched junction bases numbered 11, after V lost 10 bases and J lost 2 bases. CDR3 length: 14 residues.

The chain couples TRBV7-2 to TRBJ1-2; weak D call: TRBD1 (5 bases). This CDR3 contains 12 residues. V was clipped by 5 bases and J by 8 bases, with 12 bases between them. Germline V gives CDR1 SGHTA, CDR2 FQGNSA. The CDR3 region is CASSPDRYGYTF. For the CDR3, the DNA is TGTGCCAGCAGCCCCGACAGATACGGCTACACCTTC.

The V call is TRBV6-5, the J call TRBJ1-5; a possible D gene is TRBD1 (5 bases). V lost 0 bases to trimming and J lost 8 bases, with 11 bases between them. CDR1 is MNHEY and CDR2 is SVGAGI in the germline V gene. This CDR3 comprises 14 residues. CDR3 loop: CASSYSGREEPQHF. CDR3 DNA: TGTGCCAGCAGTTACTCGGGCAGGGAAGAGCCCCAGCATTTT.

The rearrangement uses TRBV28 and TRBJ2-3, with TRBD1 identical over 8 bases. Germline V gene data show CDR1 as MDHEN and CDR2 as SYDVKM. V shed 4 bases, J shed 1 base, and the junction held 4 bases outside the gene matches. This CDR3 contains 15 residues. CDR3 nucleotide sequence: TGTGCCAGCAGTTCCCCGGACAGGGGCACAGATACGCAGTATTTT. It is translated as CASSSPDRGTDTQYF.

CDR3 sequence reads: CASSSLRAYEQYF. CDR3 in DNA: TGTGCCAGCAGTTCGCTGAGAGCCTACGAGCAGTACTTC. V and J are TRBV28 and TRBJ2-7, with D unclear. The CDR3 has 13 residues. Germline lookup yields CDR1 MDHEN and CDR2 SYDVKM. V was shortened by 4 bases and J by 2 bases, with 9 bases between the two germline ends.

The chain carries TRBV4-3 and TRBJ2-5, with D tentatively TRBD1 (6 bases). V was shortened by 0 bases and J by 1 base, with 12 bases between the two germline ends. CDR3 size: 16 residues. Germline-derived CDR1 and CDR2 are LGHNA and YSLEER. CDR3: CASSQDLLGGQETQYF. As DNA, the CDR3 is TGCGCCAGCAGCCAAGATTTGCTAGGGGGCCAAGAGACCCAGTACTTC.

This clone showed up just a few times. The V gene is TRBV6-5, the J gene TRBJ2-7; D is perhaps TRBD2 (5 bases). Trimming removed 6 bases from V and 4 bases from J, with 13 bases in between. Germline V gives CDR1 MNHEY, CDR2 SVGAGI. This CDR3 has 13 residues. The CDR3 bases are TGTGCCAGCAGGGCCAGTACGGGATACGAGCAGTACTTC. Translated: CASRASTGYEQYF.

The V gene is TRBV10-1, the J gene TRBJ2-7; the match to TRBD2 covers 11 bases. Trimming at V came to 3 bases and at J to 7 bases, leaving 11 bases not matched to a gene. CDR3 length equals 16 residues. Looked up from germline, CDR1 is WNHNN and CDR2 is SYGVQD (reference sequence). The chain's CDR3 is CASSERPTSGTGEQYF. DNA for the CDR3: TGCGCCAGCAGTGAACGGCCGACTAGCGGGACGGGGGAGCAGTACTTC.

V and J are TRBV18 and TRBJ2-3; TRBD2 matches 9 bases. The germline V gene has CDR1 KGHSH and CDR2 LQKENI. The V segment lost 0 bases and the J segment 3 bases; nucleotides outside the gene matches: 7. The CDR3 has 17 amino acids. CDR3 in amino acids: CASSPPSLAGTTDTQYF. CDR3 nucleotide sequence: TGTGCCAGCTCACCACCGTCCCTAGCGGGAACTACAGATACGCAGTATTTT.

This clone has more than one count but fewer than ten. The chain links TRBV19 to TRBJ1-4; D ambiguous. The V end was cut by 4 bases, the J end by 0 bases, with 15 bases between. The CDR3 sequence is 17 residues long. Per the germline V gene, CDR1 is LNHDA and CDR2 is SQIVND (reference sequence). The CDR3 nucleotides are TGTGCCAGTAGTAGTACCTCCCACAGATCAACTAATGAAAAACTGTTTTTT. It yields the protein CASSSTSHRSTNEKLFF.

The chain uses TRBV9 and TRBJ1-4; D may be TRBD1 (5 bases). The CDR3 is made up of 16 amino acids. Germline V gene data show CDR1 as SGDLS and CDR2 as YYNGEE. Trimming left V 0 bases short and J 5 bases short, with 14 bases between. This CDR3 reads CASSVDTGEGNEKLFF. DNA of the CDR3: TGTGCCAGCAGCGTAGATACCGGGGAGGGGAATGAAAAACTGTTTTTT.

This clone came up once. The rearrangement joins TRBV7-2 to TRBJ1-6; D not resolved. V was shortened by 1 base and J by 7 bases, with 5 bases between the two germline ends. Per the germline V gene, CDR1 is SGHTA and CDR2 is FQGNSA. The CDR3 extends over 13 amino acids. CDR3 bases: TGTGCCAGCAGCTTAGGCGGAAATTCACCCCTCCACTTT. As protein: CASSLGGNSPLHF. Drawing the rest from reference TRBV7-2 and TRBJ1-6, the complete variable domain is GAGVSQSPSNKVTEKGKDVELRCDPISGHTALYWYRQSLGQGLEFLIYFQGNSAPDKSGLPSDRFSAERTGGSVSTLTIQRTQQEDSAVYLCASSLGGNSPLHFGNGTRLTVT.

This clone has more than one count but fewer than ten. The chain joins TRBV7-9 to TRBJ1-1; 7 bases fit TRBD1. Germline-derived CDR1 and CDR2 are SEHNR and FQNEAQ (reference sequence). Trimming at V came to 10 bases and at J to 2 bases, leaving 13 bases not matched to a gene. The CDR3 runs 15 residues. The CDR3 sequence: CATRGIRGSNTEAFF. The CDR3 DNA reads TGTGCCACGAGGGGTATCAGGGGGTCAAACACTGAAGCTTTCTTT.